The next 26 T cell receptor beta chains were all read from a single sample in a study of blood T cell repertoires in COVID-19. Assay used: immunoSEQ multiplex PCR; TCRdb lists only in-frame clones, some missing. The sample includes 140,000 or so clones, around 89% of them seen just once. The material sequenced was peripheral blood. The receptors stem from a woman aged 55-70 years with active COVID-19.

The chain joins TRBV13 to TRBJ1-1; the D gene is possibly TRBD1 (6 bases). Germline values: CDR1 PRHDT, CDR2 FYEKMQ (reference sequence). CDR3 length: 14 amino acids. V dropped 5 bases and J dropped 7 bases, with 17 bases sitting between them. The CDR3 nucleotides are TGTGCCAGCAGCCGCAGTTCCAGGGGCCTTGAAGCTTTCTTT. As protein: CASSRSSRGLEAFF.

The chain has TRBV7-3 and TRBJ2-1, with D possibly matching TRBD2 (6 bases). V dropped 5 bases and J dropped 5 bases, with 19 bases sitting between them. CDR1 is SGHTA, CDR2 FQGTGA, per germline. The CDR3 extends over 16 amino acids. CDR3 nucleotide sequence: TGTGCCAGCAGCCTAAAGGCGGGACTTGCAGACAATGAGCAGTTCTTC. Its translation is CASSLKAGLADNEQFF.

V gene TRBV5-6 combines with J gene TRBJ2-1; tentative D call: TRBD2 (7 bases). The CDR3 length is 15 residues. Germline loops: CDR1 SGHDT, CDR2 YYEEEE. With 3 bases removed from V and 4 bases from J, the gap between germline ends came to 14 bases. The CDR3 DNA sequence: TGTGCCAGCAGCTGGATGGGAGGGGGATACAATGAGCAGTTCTTC. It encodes CASSWMGGGYNEQFF.

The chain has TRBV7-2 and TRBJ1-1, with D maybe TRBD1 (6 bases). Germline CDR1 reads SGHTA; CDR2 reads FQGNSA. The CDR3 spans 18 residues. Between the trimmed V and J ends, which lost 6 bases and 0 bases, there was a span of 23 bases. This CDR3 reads CASRDGGQTNRMNTEAFF. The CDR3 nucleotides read TGTGCCAGCAGGGACGGCGGACAGACCAATAGAATGAACACTGAAGCTTTCTTT.

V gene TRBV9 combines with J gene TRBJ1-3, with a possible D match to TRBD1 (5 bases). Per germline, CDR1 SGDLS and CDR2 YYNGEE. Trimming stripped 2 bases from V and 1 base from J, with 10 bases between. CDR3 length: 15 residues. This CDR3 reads CASSVAGYSGNTIYF. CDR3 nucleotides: TGTGCCAGCAGCGTTGCAGGGTATTCTGGAAACACCATATATTTT.

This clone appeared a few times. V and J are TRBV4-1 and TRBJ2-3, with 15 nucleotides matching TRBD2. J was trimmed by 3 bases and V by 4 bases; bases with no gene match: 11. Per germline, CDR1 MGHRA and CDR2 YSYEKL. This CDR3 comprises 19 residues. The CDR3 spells CASSPTGTSGRRGTDTQYF. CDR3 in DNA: TGCGCCAGCAGCCCCACCGGGACTAGCGGGAGGAGGGGGACAGATACGCAGTATTTT.

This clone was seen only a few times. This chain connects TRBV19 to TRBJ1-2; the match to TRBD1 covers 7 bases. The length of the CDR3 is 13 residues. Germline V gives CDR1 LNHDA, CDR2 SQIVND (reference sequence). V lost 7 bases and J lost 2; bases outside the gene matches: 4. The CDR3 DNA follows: TGTGCCAGTAACGCCAGGGGGAACTATGGCTACACCTTC. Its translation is CASNARGNYGYTF.

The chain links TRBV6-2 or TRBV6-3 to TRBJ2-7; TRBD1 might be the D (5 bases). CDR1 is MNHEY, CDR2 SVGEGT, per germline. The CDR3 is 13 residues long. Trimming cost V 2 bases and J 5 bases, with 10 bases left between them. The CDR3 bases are TGTGCCAGCAGTTACCAGGGTCCCCACGAGCAGTACTTC. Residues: CASSYQGPHEQYF.

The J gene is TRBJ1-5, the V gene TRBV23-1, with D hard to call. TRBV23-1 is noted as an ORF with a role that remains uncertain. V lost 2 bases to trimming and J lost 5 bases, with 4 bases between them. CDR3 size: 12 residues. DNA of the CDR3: TGCGCCAGCAGTCAACAGGATCAGCCCCAGCATTTT. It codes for CASSQQDQPQHF.

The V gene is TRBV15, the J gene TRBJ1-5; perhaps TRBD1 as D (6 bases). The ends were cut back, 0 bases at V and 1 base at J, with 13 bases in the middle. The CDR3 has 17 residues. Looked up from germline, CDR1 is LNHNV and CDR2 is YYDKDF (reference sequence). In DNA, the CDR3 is TGTGCCACCAGCAGAGATATCAGGGGTTCGAGCAATCAGCCCCAGCATTTT. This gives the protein CATSRDIRGSSNQPQHF. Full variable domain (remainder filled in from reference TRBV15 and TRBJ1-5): DAMVIQNPRYQVTQFGKPVTLSCSQTLNHNVMYWYQQKSSQAPKLLFHYYDKDFNNEADTPDNFQSRRPNTSFCFLDIRSPGLGDTAMYLCATSRDIRGSSNQPQHFGDGTRLSIL.

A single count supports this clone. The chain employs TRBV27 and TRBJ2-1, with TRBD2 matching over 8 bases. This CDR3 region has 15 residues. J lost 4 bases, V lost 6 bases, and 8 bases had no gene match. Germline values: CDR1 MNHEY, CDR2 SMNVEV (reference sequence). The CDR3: CASSLSGKRYNEQFF. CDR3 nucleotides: TGTGCCAGCAGCCTTAGCGGGAAGAGGTACAATGAGCAGTTCTTC.

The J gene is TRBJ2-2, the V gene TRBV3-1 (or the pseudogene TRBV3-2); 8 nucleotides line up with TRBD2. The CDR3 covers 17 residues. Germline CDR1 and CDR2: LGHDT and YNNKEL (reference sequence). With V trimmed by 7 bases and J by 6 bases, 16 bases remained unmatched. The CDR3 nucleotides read TGTGCCAGCACCACAAGACGGGGTAGCGGGACTTCCGGGGAGCTGTTTTTT. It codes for CASTTRRGSGTSGELFF.

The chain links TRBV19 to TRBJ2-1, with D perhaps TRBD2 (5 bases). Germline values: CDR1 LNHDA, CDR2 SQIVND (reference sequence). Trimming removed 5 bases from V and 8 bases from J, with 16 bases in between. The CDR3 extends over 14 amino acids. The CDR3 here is CASSVQEARDEQFF. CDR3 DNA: TGTGCCAGTAGTGTGCAGGAGGCGAGGGATGAGCAGTTCTTC.

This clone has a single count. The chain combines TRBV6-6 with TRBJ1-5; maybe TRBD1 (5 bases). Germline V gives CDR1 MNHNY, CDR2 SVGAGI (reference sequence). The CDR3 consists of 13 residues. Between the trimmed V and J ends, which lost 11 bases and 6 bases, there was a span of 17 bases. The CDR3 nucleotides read TGTGCCGCCGGGGCGGGGGAAGCTCAGCCCCAGCATTTT. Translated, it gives CAAGAGEAQPQHF.

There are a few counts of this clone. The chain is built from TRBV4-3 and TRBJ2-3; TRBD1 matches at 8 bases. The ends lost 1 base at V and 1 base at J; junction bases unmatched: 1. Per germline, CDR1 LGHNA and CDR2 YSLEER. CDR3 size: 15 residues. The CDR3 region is CASSQGDRRTDTQYF. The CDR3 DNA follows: TGCGCCAGCAGCCAAGGGGACAGGCGCACAGATACGCAGTATTTT.

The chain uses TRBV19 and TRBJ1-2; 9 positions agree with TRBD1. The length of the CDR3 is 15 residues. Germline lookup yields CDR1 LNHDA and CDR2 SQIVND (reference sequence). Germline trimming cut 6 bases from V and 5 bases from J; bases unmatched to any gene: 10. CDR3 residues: CASSPLPGQGYGYTF. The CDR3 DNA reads TGTGCCAGTAGCCCCCTCCCGGGACAGGGTTATGGCTACACCTTC.

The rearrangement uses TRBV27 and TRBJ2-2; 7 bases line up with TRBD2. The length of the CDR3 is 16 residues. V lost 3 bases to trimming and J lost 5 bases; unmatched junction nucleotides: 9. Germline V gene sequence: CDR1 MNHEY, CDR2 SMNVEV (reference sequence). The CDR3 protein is CASSFRAGVGTGELFF. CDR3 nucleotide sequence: TGTGCCAGCAGTTTCCGGGCGGGAGTGGGGACCGGGGAGCTGTTTTTT.

DNA for the CDR3: TGTGCCAGTAGTTTCGTAGCGGGAGGTCTCTACAATGAGCAGTTCTTC. Protein sequence: CASSFVAGGLYNEQFF. This chain connects TRBV19 to TRBJ2-1, with 10 bases matching TRBD2. This CDR3 contains 16 residues. The germline V gene encodes CDR1 LNHDA and CDR2 SQIVND (reference sequence). Trimming took 5 bases from V and 3 from J; bases not matched to a gene: 7.

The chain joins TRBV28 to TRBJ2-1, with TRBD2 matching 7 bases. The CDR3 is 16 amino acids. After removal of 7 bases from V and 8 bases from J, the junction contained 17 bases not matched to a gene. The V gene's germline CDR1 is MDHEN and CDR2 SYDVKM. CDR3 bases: TGTGCCAGCACCGACCAGATCTGGCGGGAGTACGATGAGCAGTTCTTC. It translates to CASTDQIWREYDEQFF.

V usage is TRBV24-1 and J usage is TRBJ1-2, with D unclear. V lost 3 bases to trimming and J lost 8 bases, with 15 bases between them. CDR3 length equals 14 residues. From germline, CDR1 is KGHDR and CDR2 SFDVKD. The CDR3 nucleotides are TGTGCCACCAGTGATGGACTTTCGAGAGGGGGCTACACCTTC. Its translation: CATSDGLSRGGYTF.

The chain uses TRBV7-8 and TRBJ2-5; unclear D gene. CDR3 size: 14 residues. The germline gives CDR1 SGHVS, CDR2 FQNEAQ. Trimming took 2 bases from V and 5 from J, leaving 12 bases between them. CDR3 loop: CASSLRLVGETQYF. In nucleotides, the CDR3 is TGTGCCAGCAGCTTAAGGCTGGTCGGGGAGACCCAGTACTTC.

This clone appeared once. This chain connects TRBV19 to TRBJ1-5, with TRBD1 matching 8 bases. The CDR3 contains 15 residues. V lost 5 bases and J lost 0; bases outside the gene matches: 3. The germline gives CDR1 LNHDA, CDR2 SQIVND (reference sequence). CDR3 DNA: TGTGCCAGTAGTCGGGACAGGTCTAGCAATCAGCCCCAGCATTTT. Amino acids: CASSRDRSSNQPQHF. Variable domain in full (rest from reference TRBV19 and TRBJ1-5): DGGITQSPKYLFRKEGQNVTLSCEQNLNHDAMYWYRQDPGQGLRLIYYSQIVNDFQKGDIAEGYSVSREKKESFPLTVTSAQKNPTAFYLCASSRDRSSNQPQHFGDGTRLSIL.

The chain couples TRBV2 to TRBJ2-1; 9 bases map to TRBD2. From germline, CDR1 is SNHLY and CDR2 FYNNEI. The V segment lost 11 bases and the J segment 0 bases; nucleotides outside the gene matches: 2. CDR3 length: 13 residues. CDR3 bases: TGTGCCGGGGGACTAGCCTCCTACAATGAGCAGTTCTTC. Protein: CAGGLASYNEQFF.

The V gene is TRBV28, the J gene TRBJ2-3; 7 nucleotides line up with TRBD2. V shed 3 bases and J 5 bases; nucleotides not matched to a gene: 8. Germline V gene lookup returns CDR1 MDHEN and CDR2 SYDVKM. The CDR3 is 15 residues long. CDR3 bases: TGTGCCAGCAGTTTCGGCGGGAGCGCGGGAGATACGCAGTATTTT. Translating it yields CASSFGGSAGDTQYF.

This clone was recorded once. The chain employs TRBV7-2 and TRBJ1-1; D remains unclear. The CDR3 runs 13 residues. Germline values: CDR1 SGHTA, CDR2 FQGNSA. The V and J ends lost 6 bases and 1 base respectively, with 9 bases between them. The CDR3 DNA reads TGTGCCAGCAGGAGGACTAGGAACACTGAAGCTTTCTTT. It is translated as CASRRTRNTEAFF.

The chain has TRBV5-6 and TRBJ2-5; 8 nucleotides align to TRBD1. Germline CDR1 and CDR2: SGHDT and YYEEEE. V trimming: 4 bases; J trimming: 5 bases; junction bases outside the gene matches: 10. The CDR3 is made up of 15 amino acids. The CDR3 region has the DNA TGTGCCAGCAGCCTGTTGGACAGGGTGAGGGAGACCCAGTACTTC. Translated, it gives CASSLLDRVRETQYF. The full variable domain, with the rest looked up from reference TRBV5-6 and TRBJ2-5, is DAGVTQSPTHLIKTRGQQVTLRCSPKSGHDTVSWYQQALGQGPQFIFQYYEEEERQRGNFPDRFSGHQFPNYSSELNVNALLLGDSALYLCASSLLDRVRETQYFGPGTRLLVL.